This entry lists 23 T cell receptor beta chains sequenced from one sample in a study of regulatory T cells in long-lasting Graves disease. Libraries of TCR beta came from iRepertoire HTBI primers plus Arm-PCR of CDR3 regions. One entry per CDR3 protein results from TCRdb running MiXCR on the multiplex PCR reads. There are some 600,000 distinct CDR3 sequences in the sample; 15% to 20% occur only once, and about 11% lies in the top ten. Specified time point: newly diagnosed GD, antithyroid drugs for less than 3 months. Construction of the TCR library relied on RNA isolated from PBMCs. The same data also contributed to another study, on T cells in Graves' hyperthyroidism and ophthalmopathy.

The sequences come from peripheral blood mononuclear cells (PBMCs), collected at new diagnosis, from a patient treated with antithyroid drugs. These receptors were obtained from a man younger than 35 with Graves disease.

This clonotype appeared many times. The rearrangement links TRBV12-3 or TRBV12-4 to TRBJ2-3; D gene unclear. The V gene lost 6 bases and the J gene lost 4 bases, with 11 bases spanning the gap. This CDR3 has 13 amino acids. CDR3 amino acids: CASRAGRPDTQYF. CDR3 nucleotides: TGTGCCAGCAGGGCCGGACGGCCAGATACGCAGTATTTT.

This clonotype showed up many times. The gene calls are TRBV7-9 and TRBJ2-1, with D perhaps TRBD1 or TRBD2 (6 bases each). CDR3 length: 19 amino acids. The V and J ends lost 4 bases and 5 bases respectively, with 27 bases between them. Germline V CDR1 and CDR2: SEHNR, FQNEAQ (reference sequence). The CDR3 region has the DNA TGTGCCAGCAGCTCCTCCGGGACTCCGGGGGCCGGGGAACACAATGAGCAGTTCTTC. Protein product: CASSSSGTPGAGEHNEQFF. The whole variable domain, remainder taken from reference TRBV7-9 and TRBJ2-1, is DTGVSQNPRHKITKRGQNVTFRCDPISEHNRLYWYRQTLGQGPEFLTYFQNEAQLEKSRLLSDRFSAERPKGSFSTLEIQRTEQGDSAMYLCASSSSGTPGAGEHNEQFFGPGTRLTVL.

The chain links TRBV14 to TRBJ2-1; 9 nucleotides line up with TRBD2. Germline CDR1 and CDR2: SGHDN and FVKESK. V trimming: 3 bases; J trimming: 4 bases; junction bases outside the gene matches: 7. The CDR3 loop spans 16 amino acids. CDR3 nucleotide sequence: TGTGCCAGCAGCCATTATAGCGGGAGCGAGTACAATGAGCAGTTCTTC. Translated, it gives CASSHYSGSEYNEQFF.

The rearrangement joins TRBV6-1 to TRBJ2-1; a possible D gene is TRBD1 (5 bases). Germline assignment: CDR1 MNHNS and CDR2 SASEGT. V lost 6 bases and J lost 8, with 11 bases in between. CDR3 length: 12 amino acids. The CDR3 region is CASRSRQYEQFF. CDR3 DNA: TGTGCCAGCAGATCCCGACAGTATGAGCAGTTCTTC.

This clonotype has a handful of counts. This sequence joins TRBV6-2 or TRBV6-3 and TRBJ2-3; D unresolved. Trimming cost V 5 bases and J 0 bases, with 21 bases left between them. The germline V gene encodes CDR1 MNHEY and CDR2 SVGEGT. The CDR3 has 18 amino acids. The CDR3 reads CASSEPSYTEPSTDTQYF. Written as DNA, the CDR3 is TGTGCCAGCAGTGAACCTTCCTACACCGAACCTAGCACAGATACGCAGTATTTT.

The chain is built from TRBV12-5 and TRBJ1-2; TRBD1 agrees at 7 bases. The CDR3 sequence is 15 residues long. J lost 4 bases, V lost 3 bases, and 8 bases had no gene match. The V gene's germline CDR1 is LGHNT and CDR2 FRNRAP. This CDR3 is CASGFSQGRVYGYTF. CDR3 DNA sequence: TGTGCTAGTGGTTTTTCACAGGGGAGAGTCTATGGCTACACCTTC.

With respect to this clonotype: The germline gene is not matched at one end of the junction; a read error may be the cause. The chain uses TRBV6-2 or TRBV6-3 and TRBJ1-2; D is unresolved. CDR3 length: 15 amino acids. Germline V gives CDR1 MNHEY, CDR2 SVGEGT. The CDR3 region is CASRPTAILDYGYTF. The CDR3 DNA follows: TGTGCCAGCAGGCCCACAGCCATTTTAGACTATGGCTACACTTTC.

Ten or more counts support this clonotype. This sequence joins TRBV20-1 and TRBJ2-1; the D is unclear. CDR3 length equals 16 residues. Germline V gene data show CDR1 as DFQATT and CDR2 as SNEGSKA (reference sequence). The DNA for the CDR3 is TGCACCGGAATCGCCGGCGAACATTTTTCCTACAATGAGCAGTTCTTC. Its protein product is CTGIAGEHFSYNEQFF.

Points on this clonotype: Just one base apart from a much larger clone, this may be a read error. The CDR3 DNA reads TGTGCTAGTCGCTGGGGAACAGACGAGCAGTTCTTC. Its translation is CASRWGTDEQFF. The genes are TRBV12-5 and TRBJ2-1; D call uncertain. Per the germline V gene, CDR1 is LGHNT and CDR2 is FRNRAP. CDR3 size: 12 residues. V shed 8 bases and J shed 10 bases, with 15 bases lying between them.

This clonotype was observed at least ten times. The CDR3 reads CASSFSSQGVRPQHF. The CDR3 nucleotides are TGTGCCAGCAGTTTTTCATCACAGGGAGTCCGGCCCCAGCATTTT. The chain recombines TRBV28 with TRBJ1-5, with D possibly TRBD1 on 6 matching bases. Germline V gene lookup returns CDR1 MDHEN and CDR2 SYDVKM. Trimming took 3 bases from V and 9 from J, leaving 18 bases between them. CDR3 length equals 15 residues.

This clonotype was counted many times. One end of the junction is discordant with germline, which a read error may explain. The chain is built from TRBV3-1 and TRBJ2-5, with D unresolved. This CDR3 contains 13 residues. Germline CDR1 and CDR2: LGHDT and YNNKEL (reference sequence). DNA for the CDR3: TGTGCCAGCAGCCAAGATCAATTAGACCCCCGGTCCTTC. Residues: CASSQDQLDPRSF.

This clonotype was picked up many times. The chain combines TRBV18 with TRBJ1-3; D remains ambiguous. Deletions cut 2 bases from V and 3 bases from J, with 5 bases between. The CDR3 spans 13 residues. In germline, CDR1 is KGHSH, CDR2 LQKENI. DNA for the CDR3: TGTGCCAGCTCACCAGGTGGTGGAAACACCATATATTTT. Translated, it gives CASSPGGGNTIYF.

The table lists this clonotype with a few counts. This chain joins TRBV5-1 and TRBJ1-4; 12 bases are a match to TRBD1. The germline V gene encodes CDR1 SGHRS and CDR2 YFSETQ. CDR3 size: 15 residues. V was clipped by 4 bases and J by 6 bases; unmatched bases: 4. The DNA for the CDR3 is TGCGCCAGCAGCCCCGGGACAGGGGGCGATGAAAAACTGTTTTTT. This encodes CASSPGTGGDEKLFF. Variable domain in full (rest from reference TRBV5-1 and TRBJ1-4): KAGVTQTPRYLIKTRGQQVTLSCSPISGHRSVSWYQQTPGQGLQFLFEYFSETQRNKGNFPGRFSGRQFSNSRSEMNVSTLELGDSALYLCASSPGTGGDEKLFFGSGTQLSVL.

In its sample, this clonotype was seen many times. The chain joins TRBV2 to TRBJ2-7; the match to TRBD2 covers 12 bases. The germline V gene encodes CDR1 SNHLY and CDR2 FYNNEI. The ends lost 6 bases at V and 5 bases at J; junction bases unmatched: 5. The CDR3 totals 14 residues. The CDR3 protein is CASRRLAGAHEQYF. For the CDR3, the DNA is TGTGCCAGCAGAAGACTAGCGGGAGCCCACGAGCAGTACTTC.

This clonotype was observed at least ten times. The chain has TRBV5-1 and TRBJ2-5, with D tentatively TRBD2 (5 bases). In germline, CDR1 is SGHRS, CDR2 YFSETQ. V was clipped by 5 bases and J by 4 bases, with 15 bases between them. The CDR3 runs to 14 residues. CDR3 bases: TGCGCCAGCAGAGCTAGCTTCGTCGCAGAGACCCAGTACTTC. Its protein is CASRASFVAETQYF.

CDR3 region: CASSFPGTGEQYF. In DNA, the CDR3 is TGCGCCAGCAGCTTCCCAGGGACCGGGGAGCAGTACTTC. The chain carries TRBV5-1 and TRBJ2-7; the D gene could be TRBD1 or TRBD2 (5 bases each). Germline values: CDR1 SGHRS, CDR2 YFSETQ. This CDR3 contains 13 residues. Trimming shortened V by 2 bases and J by 7 bases, and 13 bases separated the two germline ends.

This clonotype was counted a few times. The V and J genes are TRBV7-2 and TRBJ1-5; 7 nucleotides agree with TRBD1. CDR1 and CDR2 (germline): SGHTA, FQGNSA. V lost 3 bases to trimming and J lost 7 bases; unmatched junction nucleotides: 3. The CDR3 runs to 13 residues. The CDR3 sequence is CASSLTGRQPQHF. CDR3 nucleotide sequence: TGTGCCAGCAGCTTGACAGGGCGCCAGCCCCAGCATTTT. Variable domain in full (rest from reference TRBV7-2 and TRBJ1-5): GAGVSQSPSNKVTEKGKDVELRCDPISGHTALYWYRQSLGQGLEFLIYFQGNSAPDKSGLPSDRFSAERTGGSVSTLTIQRTQQEDSAVYLCASSLTGRQPQHFGDGTRLSIL.

This clonotype has only a few counts. The V gene is TRBV9, the J gene TRBJ1-1, with 7 bases lining up with TRBD1. The V gene's germline CDR1 is SGDLS and CDR2 YYNGEE. V lost 4 bases and J lost 4; bases outside the gene matches: 4. This CDR3 spans 13 amino acids. The CDR3 nucleotides are TGTGCCAGCAGCACAGACAGGGTCACTGAAGCTTTCTTT. Translating it yields CASSTDRVTEAFF.

This clonotype occurred a few times. This chain connects TRBV14 to TRBJ1-1; possible D gene TRBD1, 6 bases. CDR1 is SGHDN and CDR2 is FVKESK in the germline V gene. V was trimmed by 0 bases and J by 5 bases, leaving 22 bases between them. CDR3 length equals 18 residues. The CDR3 is CASSQDRYGLGGHTEAFF. CDR3 sequence (DNA): TGTGCCAGCAGCCAAGATCGTTACGGACTGGGGGGACATACTGAAGCTTTCTTT. The complete variable domain, with remaining parts taken from reference TRBV14 and TRBJ1-1, reads EAGVTQFPSHSVIEKGQTVTLRCDPISGHDNLYWYRRVMGKEIKFLLHFVKESKQDESGMPNNRFLAERTGGTYSTLKVQPAELEDSGVYFCASSQDRYGLGGHTEAFFGQGTRLTVV.

At least ten counts were recorded for this clonotype. The chain employs TRBV20-1 and TRBJ2-5, with unresolved D. This CDR3 has 10 amino acids. In germline, CDR1 is DFQATT, CDR2 SNEGSKA (reference sequence). The V end was cut by 7 bases, the J end by 3 bases, with 6 bases between. CDR3 sequence reads: CSGFEETQYF. The DNA for the CDR3 is TGCAGTGGATTCGAAGAGACCCAGTACTTC.

This clonotype was recorded many times. This chain links TRBV3-1 with TRBJ1-1, with D possibly matching TRBD1 (6 bases). The V and J ends lost 3 bases and 8 bases respectively, with 13 bases between them. The CDR3 extends over 13 amino acids. CDR1 LGHDT and CDR2 YNNKEL come from the germline V gene (reference sequence). The CDR3 protein is CASSHRTVEEAFF. CDR3 bases: TGTGCCAGCAGCCATAGGACAGTAGAGGAAGCTTTCTTT.

This clonotype was found many times. V usage is TRBV11-1 and J usage is TRBJ2-7; D is possibly TRBD1 or TRBD2 (5 bases each). Trimming pared 7 bases from V and 4 bases from J, leaving 17 bases between. The length of the CDR3 is 14 residues. Germline lookup yields CDR1 SGHAT and CDR2 FQDESV (reference sequence). The CDR3 region is CASTKMGEGYEQYF. The CDR3, as DNA: TGTGCCAGCACCAAGATGGGGGAAGGATACGAGCAGTACTTC.

This clonotype was detected ten times or more. This chain connects TRBV5-1 to TRBJ2-7; possibly TRBD1 for D (6 bases). Trimming left V 1 base short and J 3 bases short, with 14 bases between. Germline V gene lookup returns CDR1 SGHRS and CDR2 YFSETQ. The CDR3 loop spans 15 amino acids. CDR3 in amino acids: CASSLITGPNYEQYF. The CDR3 DNA is TGCGCCAGCAGCTTGATCACAGGGCCAAACTACGAGCAGTACTTC.